This T cell receptor beta chain was profiled in a study of blood T cell repertoires in COVID-19. Across the whole study: Acute and convalescent COVID-19 specimens originated in the United States, Italy and Spain. The analysed material was cDNA or gDNA that came from T cells, B-cell-depleted T cells, or PBMCs.

Original handling: Cell counts per sample came from amplifying reference gene primers. Some clones are missing from TCRdb's copy, which holds only in-frame ones; the method was immunoSEQ multiplex PCR. V and J calls and clone size are as listed in that table; D and trimming were resolved from the DNA. The sample contains around 620,000 clones, about 90% of which appear only once. This CDR3 region has 15 residues. V was pared by 3 bases and J by 5 bases, with 8 bases of the junction left unmatched. CDR1 is SGHNT and CDR2 is YYREEE in the germline V gene (reference sequence). V gene TRBV5-4 combines with J gene TRBJ1-2; 9 nucleotides line up with TRBD1. This TCR came from a woman aged 18-29 years with acute or convalescent COVID-19. Sequenced: peripheral blood. Here the CDR3 DNA reads TGTGCCAGCAGCTCGATTACAGGGGGCGTATATGGCTACACCTTC. Translating it yields CASSSITGGVYGYTF.